These T cell receptor beta chains were read from a single sample in a study of blood T cell repertoires in COVID-19. Here immunoSEQ multiplex PCR was the method, and the copy in TCRdb shows in-frame clones only, minus some. The sample records 130,000 to 150,000 clones, 70% to 90% being singletons. Sequenced material: peripheral blood. The receptors derive from a human donor with acute or convalescent COVID-19. The donor label of this sample is uncertain. Both conserved end residues are part of each CDR3. A D gene is named only where the DNA matches it firmly. Clone size, where shown, is once, few, many, or a class for clones that have expanded.

v_gene	d_gene	j_gene	abundance	CDR3nt	CDR3aa
TRBV6-5	TRBD1	TRBJ1-4	.	TGTGCCAGCAGACCGGGACAGGATAATGAAAAACTGTTTTTT	CASRPGQDNEKLFF
TRBV13	.	TRBJ2-3	.	TGTGCCAGCAGCTTATTGGCGGTTGAGATGTACACAGATACGCAGTATTTT	CASSLLAVEMYTDTQYF
TRBV7-8	.	TRBJ1-1	.	TGTGCCAGCAGCTTCCAGGGGATTGAGAACACTGAAGCTTTCTTT	CASSFQGIENTEAFF
TRBV27	.	TRBJ1-1	.	TGTGCCAGCAGTTTATCATGGTTCGGGAGCACTGAAGCTTTCTTT	CASSLSWFGSTEAFF
TRBV12-3/TRBV12-4	TRBD1	TRBJ1-2	.	TGTGCCAGCAGACCACAGGGGAACTATGGCTACACCTTC	CASRPQGNYGYTF
TRBV7-3	.	TRBJ1-6	.	TGTGCCAGCAGGGTTACAGGGAACGTTAATTCACCCCTCCACTTT	CASRVTGNVNSPLHF
TRBV5-6	TRBD1	TRBJ1-2	.	TGTGCCAGCAGGTATGTCGGACAGGCTGGAGGCTACACCTTC	CASRYVGQAGGYTF
TRBV7-2	.	TRBJ1-3	.	TGTGCCAGCAGCCCCGGGGGGAGCTCTGGAAACACCATATATTTT	CASSPGGSSGNTIYF
TRBV29-1	.	TRBJ2-3	once	TGCAGCCACTCGTTAGGAGGTTTAACTAGCACAGATACGCAGTATTTT	CSHSLGGLTSTDTQYF
TRBV7-2	.	TRBJ1-1	.	TGTGCCAGCAGCCGCGAGCCGAACACTGAAGCTTTCTTT	CASSREPNTEAFF
TRBV18	TRBD1	TRBJ2-7	.	TGTGCCAGCTCACCACTCTCGGGACAGGGGGCCTACGAGCAGTACTTC	CASSPLSGQGAYEQYF
TRBV6-1	.	TRBJ1-2	.	TGTGCCAGCAGTGAAGAAAAAGGGGATAACTATGGCTACACCTTC	CASSEEKGDNYGYTF
TRBV7-9	.	TRBJ2-3	once	TGTGCCAGCAGCTTAGCGGGGCCTAGGGCGCAGTATTTT	CASSLAGPRAQYF
TRBV10-3	TRBD2	TRBJ2-2	.	TGTGCCATCACTCAAGCGGGAGTGGGAACCGGGGAGCTGTTTTTT	CAITQAGVGTGELFF
TRBV5-1	TRBD1	TRBJ2-7	.	TGCGCCAGCAGCTTTGGGCAGGGGGTCTACGAGCAGTACTTC	CASSFGQGVYEQYF
TRBV5-8	.	TRBJ1-4	.	TGTGCCAGCAGCTTGGACGGGCAGGGCGCTGAAAAACTGTTTTTT	CASSLDGQGAEKLFF
TRBV6-5	TRBD1	TRBJ2-3	.	TGTGCCAGCAGTTCGGGACAGGCCAGCACAGATACGCAGTATTTT	CASSSGQASTDTQYF
TRBV24-1	TRBD2	TRBJ2-5	.	TGTGCCACCAGTGACAGCAGGGCTCTGCTAGCGGGGGGGGAGACCCAGTACTTC	CATSDSRALLAGGETQYF
TRBV9	.	TRBJ1-3	few	TGTGCCAGCAGCGCCCCAGGGTGGCGGAACACCATATATTTT	CASSAPGWRNTIYF
TRBV4-1	.	TRBJ1-5	.	TGCGCCAGCAGCCAAGATAGGGGTGTTGGTCAGCCCCAGCATTTT	CASSQDRGVGQPQHF
TRBV19	.	TRBJ2-2	few	TGTGCCAGTAGCACCCTTCTAGCGCCCGGGAACACCGGGGAGCTGTTTTTT	CASSTLLAPGNTGELFF
TRBV5-1	TRBD1	TRBJ2-1	.	TGCGCCAGCAGCTTGGGGGATGACAGGGGGAACAATGAGCAGTTCTTC	CASSLGDDRGNNEQFF
TRBV2	TRBD2	TRBJ2-3	.	TGTGCCAGCAGGGCTAGCGGGGGAGGCACAGATACGCAGTATTTT	CASRASGGGTDTQYF
TRBV6-2/TRBV6-3	.	TRBJ1-2	once	TGTGCCAGCAGTTACTCGAAACACAGACCTAACTATGGCTACACCTTC	CASSYSKHRPNYGYTF
TRBV3-1/TRBV3-2	.	TRBJ1-6	.	TGTGCCAGCAGCCAAGAAGTATTAGCCTATAATTCACCCCTCCACTTT	CASSQEVLAYNSPLHF
TRBV7-8	TRBD1	TRBJ2-4	.	TGTGCCAGCAGCTCCCGGACAGGGTTCAGTCAGTACTTC	CASSSRTGFSQYF
TRBV30	TRBD2	TRBJ2-2	.	TGTGCCTGGAGTGTTGTACGGGAGGCCACCGGGGAGCTGTTTTTT	CAWSVVREATGELFF
TRBV27	.	TRBJ1-2	.	TGTGCCAGCAGGGGCTTGGGGCAGACGCACTATGGCTACACCTTC	CASRGLGQTHYGYTF
TRBV5-4	.	TRBJ1-2	.	TGTGCCAGCAGCTTGCCGGGCTATGGCTACACCTTC	CASSLPGYGYTF
TRBV25-1	.	TRBJ2-5	.	TGTGCCAGCAGTGAATTGGACAGTCACAAGGAGACCCAGTACTTC	CASSELDSHKETQYF
TRBV7-3	.	TRBJ1-3	.	TGTGCCAGCAGCTTAGTGGGGCCACCCGGTTCCGGAAACACCATATATTTT	CASSLVGPPGSGNTIYF
TRBV18	.	TRBJ2-7	.	TGTGCCAGCTCACGGGCGGGTTACGAGCAGTACTTC	CASSRAGYEQYF
TRBV2	.	TRBJ2-7	.	TGTGCCAGCAGTCGCTCCTACGAGCAGTACTTC	CASSRSYEQYF
TRBV27	.	TRBJ1-1	.	TGTGCCAGCAGTTCCCTCCGGGAGAACACTGAAGCTTTCTTT	CASSSLRENTEAFF
TRBV2	TRBD1	TRBJ1-3	.	TGTGCCAGCAGGAGGGACAGGGGCGAAGGAAACACCATATATTTT	CASRRDRGEGNTIYF
TRBV5-6	.	TRBJ1-1	once	TGTGCCAGCACTCCATTTGGCCGCGGTGAAGCTTTCTTT	CASTPFGRGEAFF
TRBV2	.	TRBJ1-1	once	TGTGCCAGCAGACAGGAGACTGAAGCTTTCTTT	CASRQETEAFF
TRBV5-6	TRBD1	TRBJ2-7	.	TGTGCCAGCAGCTTGTGGGACAGGGAAGGCTACGAGCAGTACTTC	CASSLWDREGYEQYF
TRBV19	.	TRBJ1-5	.	TGTGCCAGTACCCAAGGACAGTTCCATAGCAATCAGCCCCAGCATTTT	CASTQGQFHSNQPQHF
TRBV19	.	TRBJ1-4	few	TGTGCCAGTAGTAGAAACAGGGAGACTGAAAAACTGTTTTTT	CASSRNRETEKLFF
TRBV5-4	TRBD1	TRBJ2-2	.	TGTGCCAGCAGCCAGGGACAGACAAGAACCGGGGAGCTGTTTTTT	CASSQGQTRTGELFF
TRBV19	.	TRBJ1-2	.	TGTGCCAGTAGTTCGGTCGGCTATGGCTACACCTTC	CASSSVGYGYTF
TRBV24-1	.	TRBJ1-1	.	TGTGCCACCAGTGATACGACAGGCGGGAACACTGAAGCTTTCTTT	CATSDTTGGNTEAFF
TRBV7-2	.	TRBJ2-1	.	TGTGCCAGCAGCCTAACCCGCTACAATGAGCAGTTCTTC	CASSLTRYNEQFF
TRBV30	.	TRBJ2-7	.	TGTGCCTGGACAAACAGGGTCGACTCCTACGAGCAGTACTTC	CAWTNRVDSYEQYF
TRBV7-2	TRBD1	TRBJ1-6	.	TGTGCCAGCAGCTTCTCGGGACAGAGTAATTCACCCCTCCACTTT	CASSFSGQSNSPLHF
TRBV5-1	TRBD1	TRBJ1-4	.	TGCGCCAGCAGCTTCCCAACAGGGGCAACTAATGAAAAACTGTTTTTT	CASSFPTGATNEKLFF
TRBV3-1/TRBV3-2	.	TRBJ2-7	.	TGTGCCAGCAGCCCGAGCGGTCGCGAGCAGTACTTC	CASSPSGREQYF